This T cell receptor beta chain stems from a study of beta chain features in type 1 diabetes. Donors contributed one heparinised blood draw apiece, averaging about 116 mL. By way of CD45RO/CCR7/CD25/CD127/CD95/CD27, the CD4+ regulatory, stem cell-like memory, central memory and naive cells were sorted. This clone was recorded a few times. All of the isolated RNA was reverse transcribed, so expressed TCRB transcripts were sequenced. Sequencing of naive, central memory and regulatory T cell samples gave an average of approximately 3.5 million reads. Assay used: immunoSEQ multiplex PCR; TCRdb lists only in-frame clones, some missing. The table lists under 350,000 clones, under 8.5% of them singletons. This CDR3 contains 19 residues. Losses at the gene ends were 2 bases for V and 4 bases for J; bases not matched to a gene: 19. Germline lookup yields CDR1 SGHVS and CDR2 FQNEAQ.

Sequencing was done on a sample of central memory CD4+ T cells from blood. This sequence originates from a woman aged 18-30 years in good health. The rearrangement links TRBV7-8 to TRBJ1-2; 7 bases are a match to TRBD1. The CDR3, as DNA: TGTGCCAGCAGCTTACTTCGACAGGGCACGCAGTTACTATCCTATGGCTACACCTTC. Amino acids: CASSLLRQGTQLLSYGYTF.